This TCR beta chain was identified in a study of PD-1 blockade in classical Hodgkin lymphoma. Notes on the study in general: The study found that TCR diversity rose significantly by C4D1 in CD4+ but not CD8+ cells.

Generated by immunoSEQ multiplex PCR, the TCRdb table keeps only in-frame clones and is missing some. The sample holds roughly 100,000 clones, about 89% seen once. In the case of this clone: Its antigen is as yet unknown.

Each and every patient relapsed after autologous stem cell transplantation, and patients got differing brentuximab vedotin exposure. With 3 bases clipped from V and 7 bases from J, the junction kept 3 bases outside the gene matches. Germline V CDR1 and CDR2: SGHKS, YYEKEE (reference sequence). The CDR3 is made up of 12 amino acids. The sample in question was peripheral blood mononuclear cells (PBMCs), obtained before the second cycle of nivolumab. J is TRBJ1-2 and V is TRBV5-5; 7 bases match TRBD1. The receptor was isolated from a human donor with classical Hodgkin lymphoma. CDR3: CASSSGTVGYTF. The DNA of the CDR3 is TGTGCCAGCAGCTCCGGGACAGTTGGCTACACCTTC.